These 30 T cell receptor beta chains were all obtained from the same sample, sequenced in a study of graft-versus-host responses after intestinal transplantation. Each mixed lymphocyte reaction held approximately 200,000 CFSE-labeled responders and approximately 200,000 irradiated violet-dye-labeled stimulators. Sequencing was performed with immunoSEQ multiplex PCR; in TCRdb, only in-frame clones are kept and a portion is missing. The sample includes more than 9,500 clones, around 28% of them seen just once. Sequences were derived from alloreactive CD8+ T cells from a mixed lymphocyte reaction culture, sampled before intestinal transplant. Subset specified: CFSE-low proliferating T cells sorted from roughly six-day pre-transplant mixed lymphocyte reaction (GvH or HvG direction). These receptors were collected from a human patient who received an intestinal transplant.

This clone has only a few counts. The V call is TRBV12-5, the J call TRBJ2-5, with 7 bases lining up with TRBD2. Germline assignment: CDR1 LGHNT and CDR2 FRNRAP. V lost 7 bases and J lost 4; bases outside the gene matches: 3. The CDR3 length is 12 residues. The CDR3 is CASEGLGETQYF. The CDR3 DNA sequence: TGTGCTAGTGAAGGACTAGGAGAGACCCAGTACTTC.

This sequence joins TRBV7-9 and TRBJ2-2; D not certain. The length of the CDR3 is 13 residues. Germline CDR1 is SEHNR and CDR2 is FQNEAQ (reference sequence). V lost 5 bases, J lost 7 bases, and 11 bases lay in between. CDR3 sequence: CASSPSEDGELFF. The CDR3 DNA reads TGTGCCAGCAGCCCCTCAGAGGACGGGGAGCTGTTTTTT.

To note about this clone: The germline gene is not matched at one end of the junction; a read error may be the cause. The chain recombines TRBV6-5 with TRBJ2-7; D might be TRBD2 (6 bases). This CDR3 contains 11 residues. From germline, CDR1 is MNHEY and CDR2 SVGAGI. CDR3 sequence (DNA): TGCGCCAGCAGTGGGGGGTACGAGCAGTACTTC. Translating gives CASSGGYEQYF.

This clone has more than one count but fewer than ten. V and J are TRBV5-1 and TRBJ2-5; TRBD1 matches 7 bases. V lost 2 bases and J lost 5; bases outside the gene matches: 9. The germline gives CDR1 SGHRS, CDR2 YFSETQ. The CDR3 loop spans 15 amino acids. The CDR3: CASSFLGTAWETQYF. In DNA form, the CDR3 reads TGCGCCAGCAGCTTTCTCGGGACAGCCTGGGAGACCCAGTACTTC.

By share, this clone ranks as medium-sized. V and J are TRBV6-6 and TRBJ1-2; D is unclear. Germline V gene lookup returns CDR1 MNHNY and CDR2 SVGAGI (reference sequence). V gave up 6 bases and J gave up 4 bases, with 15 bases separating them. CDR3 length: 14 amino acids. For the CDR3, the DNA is TGTGCCAGCAGCCGCGGGAGGCGGCTCTATGGCTACACCTTC. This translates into CASSRGRRLYGYTF.

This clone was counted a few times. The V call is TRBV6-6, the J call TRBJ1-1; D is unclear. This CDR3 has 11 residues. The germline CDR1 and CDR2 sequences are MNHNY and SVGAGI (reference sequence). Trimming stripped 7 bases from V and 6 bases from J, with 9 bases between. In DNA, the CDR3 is TGTGCCAGCACCTTAGAGGCTGAAGCTTTCTTT. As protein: CASTLEAEAFF.

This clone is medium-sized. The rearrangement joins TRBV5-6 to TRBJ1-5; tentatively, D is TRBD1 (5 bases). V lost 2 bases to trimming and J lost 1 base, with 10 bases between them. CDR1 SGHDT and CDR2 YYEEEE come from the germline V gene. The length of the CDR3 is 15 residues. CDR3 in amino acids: CASSFGGVSNQPQHF. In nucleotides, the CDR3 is TGTGCCAGCAGCTTTGGGGGGGTAAGCAATCAGCCCCAGCATTTT.

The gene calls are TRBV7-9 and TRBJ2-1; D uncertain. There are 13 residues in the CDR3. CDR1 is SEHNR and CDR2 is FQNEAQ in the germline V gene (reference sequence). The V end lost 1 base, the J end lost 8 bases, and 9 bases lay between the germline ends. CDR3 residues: CASSLVYLDEQFF. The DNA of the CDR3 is TGTGCCAGCAGCTTAGTTTATCTCGATGAGCAGTTCTTC.

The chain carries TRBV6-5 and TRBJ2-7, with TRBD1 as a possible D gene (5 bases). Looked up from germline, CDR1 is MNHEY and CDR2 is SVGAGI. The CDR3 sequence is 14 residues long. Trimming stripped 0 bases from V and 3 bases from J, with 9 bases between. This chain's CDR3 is CASSYSGPDYEQYF. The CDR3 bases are TGTGCCAGCAGTTACTCGGGGCCGGACTACGAGCAGTACTTC.

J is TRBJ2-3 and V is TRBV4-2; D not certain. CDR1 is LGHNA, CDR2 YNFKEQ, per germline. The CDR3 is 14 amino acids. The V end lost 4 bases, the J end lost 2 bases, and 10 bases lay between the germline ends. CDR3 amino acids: CASSPLGLTDTQYF. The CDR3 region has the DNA TGTGCCAGCAGCCCCCTCGGTCTCACAGATACGCAGTATTTT.

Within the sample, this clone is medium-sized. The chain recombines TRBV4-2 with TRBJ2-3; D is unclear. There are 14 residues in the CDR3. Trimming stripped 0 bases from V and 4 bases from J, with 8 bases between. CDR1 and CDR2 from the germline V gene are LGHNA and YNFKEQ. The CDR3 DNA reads TGTGCCAGCAGCCAAGATCCACCGGCAGATACGCAGTATTTT. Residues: CASSQDPPADTQYF.

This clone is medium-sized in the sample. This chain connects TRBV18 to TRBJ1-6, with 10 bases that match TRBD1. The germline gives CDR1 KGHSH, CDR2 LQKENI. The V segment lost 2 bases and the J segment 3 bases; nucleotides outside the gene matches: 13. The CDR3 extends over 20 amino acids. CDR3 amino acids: CASSPVWGQGIGGYNSPLHF. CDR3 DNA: TGTGCCAGCTCACCAGTGTGGGGACAGGGGATCGGAGGCTATAATTCACCCCTCCACTTT.

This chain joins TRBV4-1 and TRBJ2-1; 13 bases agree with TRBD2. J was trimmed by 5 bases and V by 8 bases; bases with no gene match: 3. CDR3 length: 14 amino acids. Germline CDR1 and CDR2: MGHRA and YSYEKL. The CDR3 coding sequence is TGCGCCAGCCGGGGGACTAGCGGGAACAATGAGCAGTTCTTC. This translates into CASRGTSGNNEQFF.

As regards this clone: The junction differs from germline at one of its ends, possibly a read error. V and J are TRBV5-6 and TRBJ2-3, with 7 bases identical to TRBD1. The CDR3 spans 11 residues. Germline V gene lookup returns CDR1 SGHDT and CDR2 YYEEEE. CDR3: CASTQGDTQCF. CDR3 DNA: TGTGCCAGCACCCAGGGGGATACGCAGTGTTTT.

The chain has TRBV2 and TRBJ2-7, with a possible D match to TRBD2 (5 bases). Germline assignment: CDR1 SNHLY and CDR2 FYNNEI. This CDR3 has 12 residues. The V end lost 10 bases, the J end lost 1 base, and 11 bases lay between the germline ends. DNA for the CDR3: TGTGCCATCCACGGGGTTTCCTACGAGCAGTACTTC. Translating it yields CAIHGVSYEQYF.

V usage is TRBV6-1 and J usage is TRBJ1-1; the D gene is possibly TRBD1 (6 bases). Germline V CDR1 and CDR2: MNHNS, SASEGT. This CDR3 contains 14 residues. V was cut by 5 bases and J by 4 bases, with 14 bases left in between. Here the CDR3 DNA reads TGTGCCAGCAGTTCCAGGGGTGATGGCACTGAAGCTTTCTTT. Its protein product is CASSSRGDGTEAFF.

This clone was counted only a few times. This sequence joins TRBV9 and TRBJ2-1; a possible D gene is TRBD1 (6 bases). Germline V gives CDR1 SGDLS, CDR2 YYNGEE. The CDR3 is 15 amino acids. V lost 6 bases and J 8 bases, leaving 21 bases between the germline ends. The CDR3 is CASTEQPTGIDEQFF. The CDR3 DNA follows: TGTGCCAGCACCGAACAACCAACAGGGATCGATGAGCAGTTCTTC.

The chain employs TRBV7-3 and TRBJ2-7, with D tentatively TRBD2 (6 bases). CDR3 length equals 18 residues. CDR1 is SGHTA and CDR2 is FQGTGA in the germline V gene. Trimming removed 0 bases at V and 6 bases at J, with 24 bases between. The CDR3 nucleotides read TGTGCCAGCAGCTTAACGCAGGGACTTGGGGTACGAGGGAGCGAGCAGTACTTC. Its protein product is CASSLTQGLGVRGSEQYF.

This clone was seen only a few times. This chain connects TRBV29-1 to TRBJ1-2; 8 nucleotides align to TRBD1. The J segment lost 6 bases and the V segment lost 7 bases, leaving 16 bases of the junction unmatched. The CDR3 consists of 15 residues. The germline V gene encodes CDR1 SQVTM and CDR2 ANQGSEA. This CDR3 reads CSATPGQGGLDGYTF. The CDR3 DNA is TGCAGCGCCACCCCCGGACAGGGCGGCCTGGATGGCTACACCTTC. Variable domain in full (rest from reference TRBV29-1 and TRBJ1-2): SAVISQKPSRDICQRGTSLTIQCQVDSQVTMMFWYRQQPGQSLTLIATANQGSEATYESGFVIDKFPISRPNLTFSTLTVSNMSPEDSSIYLCSATPGQGGLDGYTFGSGTRLTVV.

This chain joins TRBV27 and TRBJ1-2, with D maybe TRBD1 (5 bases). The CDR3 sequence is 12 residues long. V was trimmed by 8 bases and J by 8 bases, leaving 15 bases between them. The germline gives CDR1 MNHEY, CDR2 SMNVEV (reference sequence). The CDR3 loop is CASFGGGQGYTF. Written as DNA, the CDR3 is TGTGCCAGCTTTGGGGGGGGTCAGGGCTACACCTTC.

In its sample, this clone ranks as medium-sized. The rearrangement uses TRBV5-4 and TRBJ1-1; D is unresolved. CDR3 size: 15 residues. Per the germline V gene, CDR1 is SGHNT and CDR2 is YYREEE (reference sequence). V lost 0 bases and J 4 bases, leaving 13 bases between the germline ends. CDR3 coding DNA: TGTGCCAGCAGCTTGGGGGCGGGCTGGGGCACTGAAGCTTTCTTT. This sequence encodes CASSLGAGWGTEAFF.

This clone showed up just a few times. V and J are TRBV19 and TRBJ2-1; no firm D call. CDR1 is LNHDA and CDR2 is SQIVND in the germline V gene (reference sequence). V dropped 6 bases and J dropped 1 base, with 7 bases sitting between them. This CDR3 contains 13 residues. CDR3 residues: CASSDWSYNEQFF. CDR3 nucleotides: TGTGCCAGTAGCGACTGGTCCTACAATGAGCAGTTCTTC.

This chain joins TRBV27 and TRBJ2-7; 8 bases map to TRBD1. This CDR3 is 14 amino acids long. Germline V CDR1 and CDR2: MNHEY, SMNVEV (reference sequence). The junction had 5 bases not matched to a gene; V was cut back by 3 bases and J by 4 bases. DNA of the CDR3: TGTGCCAGCAGTTTTAGTCAGGGGGCTTACGAGCAGTACTTC. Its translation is CASSFSQGAYEQYF.

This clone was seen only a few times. The CDR3 DNA reads TGTGCCAGCAGCGTTTCCAGGGGGAACACTGAAGCTTTCTTT. Its translation: CASSVSRGNTEAFF. The gene calls are TRBV9 and TRBJ1-1; D possibly corresponds to TRBD1 (6 bases). With 2 bases removed from V and 1 base from J, the gap between germline ends came to 9 bases. Per germline, CDR1 SGDLS and CDR2 YYNGEE. This CDR3 spans 14 amino acids.

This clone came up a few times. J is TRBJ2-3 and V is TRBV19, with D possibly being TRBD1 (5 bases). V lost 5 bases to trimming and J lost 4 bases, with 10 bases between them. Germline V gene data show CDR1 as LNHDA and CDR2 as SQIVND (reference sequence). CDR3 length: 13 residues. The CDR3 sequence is CASSVGLADTQYF. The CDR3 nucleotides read TGTGCCAGTAGTGTGGGGCTAGCAGATACGCAGTATTTT. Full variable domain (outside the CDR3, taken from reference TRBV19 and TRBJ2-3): DGGITQSPKYLFRKEGQNVTLSCEQNLNHDAMYWYRQDPGQGLRLIYYSQIVNDFQKGDIAEGYSVSREKKESFPLTVTSAQKNPTAFYLCASSVGLADTQYFGPGTRLTVL.

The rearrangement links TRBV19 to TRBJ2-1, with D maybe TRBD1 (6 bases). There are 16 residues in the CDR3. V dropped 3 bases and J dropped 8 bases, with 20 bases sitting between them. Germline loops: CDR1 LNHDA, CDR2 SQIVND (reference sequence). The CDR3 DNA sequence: TGTGCCAGTAGTATCCACCCACAGGGAGCCGGGGATGAGCAGTTCTTC. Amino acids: CASSIHPQGAGDEQFF.

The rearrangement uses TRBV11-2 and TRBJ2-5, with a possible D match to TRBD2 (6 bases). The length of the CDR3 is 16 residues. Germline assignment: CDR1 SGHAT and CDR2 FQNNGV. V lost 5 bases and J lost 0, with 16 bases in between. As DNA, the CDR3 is TGTGCCAGCAGCCGACCCAGACCGGGGGACCAAGAGACCCAGTACTTC. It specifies CASSRPRPGDQETQYF. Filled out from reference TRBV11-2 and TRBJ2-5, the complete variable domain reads EAGVAQSPRYKIIEKRQSVAFWCNPISGHATLYWYQQILGQGPKLLIQFQNNGVVDDSQLPKDRFSAERLKGVDSTLKIQPAKLEDSAVYLCASSRPRPGDQETQYFGPGTRLLVL.

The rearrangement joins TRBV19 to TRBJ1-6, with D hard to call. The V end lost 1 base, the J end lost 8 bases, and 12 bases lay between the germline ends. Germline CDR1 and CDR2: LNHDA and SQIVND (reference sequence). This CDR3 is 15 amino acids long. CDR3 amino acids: CASSIANTQHSPLHF. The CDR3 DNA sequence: TGTGCCAGTAGTATAGCGAACACACAGCATTCACCCCTCCACTTT.

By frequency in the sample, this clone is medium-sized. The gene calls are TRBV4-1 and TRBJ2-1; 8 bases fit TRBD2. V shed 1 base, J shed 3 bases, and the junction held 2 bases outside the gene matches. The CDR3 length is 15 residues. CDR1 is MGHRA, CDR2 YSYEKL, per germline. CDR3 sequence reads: CASSQGRGDYNEQFF. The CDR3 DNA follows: TGCGCCAGCAGCCAAGGGCGGGGGGACTACAATGAGCAGTTCTTC.

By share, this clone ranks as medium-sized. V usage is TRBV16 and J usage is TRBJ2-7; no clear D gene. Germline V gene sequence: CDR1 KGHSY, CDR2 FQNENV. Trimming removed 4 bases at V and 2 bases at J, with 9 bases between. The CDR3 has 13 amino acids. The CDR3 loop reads CASSPVSTYEQYF. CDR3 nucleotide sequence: TGTGCCAGCAGCCCGGTTTCGACCTACGAGCAGTACTTC.